This is a list of T cell receptor beta chains from one sample in a study of primary melanoma T cells and metastatic recurrence. Some clones are missing from TCRdb's copy, which holds only in-frame ones; the method was immunoSEQ multiplex PCR. The repertoire holds about 1,400 clones, with roughly nine tenths as singletons. The sample consisted of melanoma tumor tissue. All receptors derive from a human donor with melanoma. Each CDR3 is given without its conserved first and last residue. D genes are given only for firm matches. Size tells how often a clone was seen (once, few, many) or the class of an expanded clone, and some rows leave it out.

cdr3_aa j_call clone_size d_call v_call
ATSSPALNTEAF TRBJ1-1 - - TRBV15
ASGRQEKAKNIQY TRBJ2-4 - - TRBV28
ASSIEGIPT TRBJ1-2 - - TRBV19
ASRLAGQGNTGELF TRBJ2-2 - TRBD1 TRBV5-1
ASSARGGTDTQY TRBJ2-3 - TRBD2 TRBV23-1
ASSEKGFQETQY TRBJ2-5 - - TRBV10-2
ASSQGEGVGTEAF TRBJ1-1 once - TRBV23-1
ASSPQTGGNGYT TRBJ1-2 - - TRBV1
ASSSKLAGVNTGELF TRBJ2-2 - TRBD2 TRBV11-3
ASSIDPDTGELF TRBJ2-2 - - TRBV19
ASSFSGGAFGETQY TRBJ2-5 - TRBD2 TRBV11-3
ASSPGWDGYT TRBJ1-2 - - TRBV6-8
ASSLAGRTDTQY TRBJ2-3 - - TRBV7-6
ASSFWTEPYEQY TRBJ2-7 few - TRBV19
ASSPLAVPYTIY TRBJ1-3 once - TRBV6-8
ASRVGPSYEQY TRBJ2-7 - - TRBV6-8
ASSLLGQGSTEAF TRBJ1-1 - TRBD1 TRBV6-8
ASSLLGAPEAF TRBJ1-1 - - TRBV28
ASSLRQGNTEAF TRBJ1-1 - TRBD1 TRBV7-6
ASSFDAYNEQF TRBJ2-1 - - TRBV6-8
ASSLSLGQGAEQY TRBJ2-7 - TRBD1 TRBV28
ASSFSLGTDTQY TRBJ2-3 - - TRBV7-5
ASSDPPQKGEQY TRBJ2-7 - - TRBV10-2
SVERGTPIYGYT TRBJ1-2 once - TRBV29-1
ATAPGSSGNTIY TRBJ1-3 - - TRBV15
ASSYVARGEETQY TRBJ2-5 - - TRBV6-8
ASSLSGVRETQY TRBJ2-5 - - TRBV11-3
ASSAGLAQSTDTQY TRBJ2-3 - TRBD2 TRBV7-4
ASSPGPQETQY TRBJ2-5 - - TRBV18
ASSPARGWGNIQY TRBJ2-4 - - TRBV6-8
ATSRRLAGVGETQY TRBJ2-5 - TRBD2 TRBV15
ASSGPGQGNTEAF TRBJ1-1 once TRBD1 TRBV19
ASSQGRGLNEKLF TRBJ1-4 - - TRBV1
ASSITAGQPQH TRBJ1-5 - - TRBV19
ASSQVLGGELF TRBJ2-2 - - TRBV14
ASSFRTSGRHEQF TRBJ2-1 - TRBD2 TRBV11-3
ASSGRKGAQETQY TRBJ2-5 once TRBD1 TRBV6-8
ASSEIQGGPEAF TRBJ1-1 - - TRBV28
ASSSRRLVGSPLH TRBJ1-6 - - TRBV11-3
SVGFGFNTEAF TRBJ1-1 once - TRBV29-1
ASSYSSVNTEAF TRBJ1-1 - - TRBV6-8
ASQDGRSGANVLT TRBJ2-6 - - TRBV12-5
ASSRIPVAYGYT TRBJ1-2 - - TRBV6-8
ASRLGPLTDTQY TRBJ2-3 - - TRBV7-2
ASSLYRRAGGELF TRBJ2-2 - - TRBV11-3
ASSQVRDRGPHNSPLH TRBJ1-6 - - TRBV1
ASSSGTLNIQY TRBJ2-4 - - TRBV28
ASSPEGSRISYEQY TRBJ2-7 - - TRBV7-7
AWDSEPNSPLH TRBJ1-6 once - TRBV30
ASSGGLSSYNEQF TRBJ2-1 - - TRBV11-3
ASSYSGAAAEETQY TRBJ2-5 - - TRBV6-8
ASSIGAGTGRITEAF TRBJ1-1 - TRBD1 TRBV19
ASSSPRQANYGYT TRBJ1-2 - - TRBV6-8
ASSNPDRGSSYEQY TRBJ2-7 - TRBD1 TRBV11-3